This T cell receptor beta chain was found in a study of brain metastases from non-small cell lung cancer. Here immunoSEQ multiplex PCR was the method, and the copy in TCRdb shows in-frame clones only, minus some. Seen here are 90 to 150 clones, around 93% observed once, and the top ten hold about 16%. The CDR3 totals 13 residues. Germline loops: CDR1 SNHLY, CDR2 FYNNEI. The ends were cut back, 3 bases at V and 7 bases at J, with 10 bases in the middle. The sequenced sample was tumor-adjacent normal tissue. This receptor was identified in a donor aged 40 or older with non-small cell lung cancer. The J gene is TRBJ1-5, the V gene TRBV2; D remains unclear. This CDR3 is CASSDGEGQPQHF. DNA of the CDR3: TGTGCCAGCAGTGATGGTGAAGGGCAGCCCCAGCATTTT.